The next 2 T cell receptor beta chains were all read from a single sample in a study of T cells of healthy individuals. A single record per CDR3 protein comes from TCRdb applying MiXCR to the 5' RACE reads. The table lists tens of thousands of distinct CDR3 sequences, about 5% of them singletons, with roughly 7.5% in the top ten. Every receptor here comes from a female donor in good health.

At least ten counts were recorded for this clonotype. V usage is TRBV20-1 and J usage is TRBJ2-7; the D gene could be TRBD1 or TRBD2 (6 bases each). Germline V lookup: CDR1 DFQATT, CDR2 SNEGSKA (reference sequence). The CDR3 consists of 14 residues. Trimming pared 4 bases from V and 3 bases from J, leaving 16 bases between. This CDR3 reads CSATIRGPSYEQYF. CDR3 DNA: TGCAGTGCTACGATCCGGGGGCCGAGCTACGAGCAGTACTTC.

As for this clonotype: A much larger clone differs by one base, so this may be a read error. The chain carries TRBV6-2 or TRBV6-3 and TRBJ1-1, with D unclear. The CDR3 is 14 amino acids. Germline loops: CDR1 MNHEY, CDR2 SVGEGT. This CDR3 reads CARSYLDWTTEAFF. Here the CDR3 DNA reads TGTGCCAGAAGTTACCTAGATTGGACCACTGAAGCTTTCTTT.